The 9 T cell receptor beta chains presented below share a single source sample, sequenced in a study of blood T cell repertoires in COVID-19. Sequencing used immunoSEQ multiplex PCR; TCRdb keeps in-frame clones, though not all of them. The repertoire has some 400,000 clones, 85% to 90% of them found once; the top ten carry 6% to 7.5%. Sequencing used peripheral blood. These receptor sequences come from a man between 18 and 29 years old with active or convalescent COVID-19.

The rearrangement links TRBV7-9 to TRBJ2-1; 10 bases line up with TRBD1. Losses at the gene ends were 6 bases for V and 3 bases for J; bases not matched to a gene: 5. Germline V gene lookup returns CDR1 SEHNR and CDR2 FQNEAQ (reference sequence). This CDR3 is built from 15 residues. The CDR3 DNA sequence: TGTGCCAGCAGGCCGGACAGGGGGGGCTACAATGAGCAGTTCTTC. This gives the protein CASRPDRGGYNEQFF. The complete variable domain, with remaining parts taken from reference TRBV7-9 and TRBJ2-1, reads DTGVSQNPRHKITKRGQNVTFRCDPISEHNRLYWYRQTLGQGPEFLTYFQNEAQLEKSRLLSDRFSAERPKGSFSTLEIQRTEQGDSAMYLCASRPDRGGYNEQFFGPGTRLTVL.

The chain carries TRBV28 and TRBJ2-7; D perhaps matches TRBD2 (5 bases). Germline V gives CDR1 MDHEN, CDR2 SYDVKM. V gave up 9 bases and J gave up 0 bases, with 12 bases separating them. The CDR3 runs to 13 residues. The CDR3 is CASYSGNSYEQYF. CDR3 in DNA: TGTGCCAGTTACAGCGGTAACTCCTACGAGCAGTACTTC. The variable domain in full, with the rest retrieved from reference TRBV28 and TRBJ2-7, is DVKVTQSSRYLVKRTGEKVFLECVQDMDHENMFWYRQDPGLGLRLIYFSYDVKMKEKGDIPEGYSVSREKKERFSLILESASTNQTSMYLCASYSGNSYEQYFGPGTRLTVT.

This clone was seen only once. CDR3 nucleotides: TGTGCCAGCAGCTTTTACAGGGGTAAGAGCGAGCAGTACTTC. Protein sequence: CASSFYRGKSEQYF. The J gene is TRBJ2-7, the V gene TRBV7-3; 7 bases map to TRBD1. Germline lookup yields CDR1 SGHTA and CDR2 FQGTGA. The CDR3 covers 14 residues. The V gene end was trimmed by 3 bases and the J gene end by 6 bases; junction bases not matched to a gene: 8.

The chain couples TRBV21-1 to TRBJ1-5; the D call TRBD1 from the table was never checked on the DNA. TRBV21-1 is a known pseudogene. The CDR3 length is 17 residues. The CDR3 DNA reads TGTGCCAGCAGCCCGGACAGGGGGAGAGATAGCAATCAGCCCCAGCATTTT. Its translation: CASSPDRGRDSNQPQHF.

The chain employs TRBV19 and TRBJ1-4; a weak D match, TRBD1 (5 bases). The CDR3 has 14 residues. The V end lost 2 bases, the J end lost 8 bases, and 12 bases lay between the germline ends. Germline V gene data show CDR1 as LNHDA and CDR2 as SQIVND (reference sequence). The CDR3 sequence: CASSIRWGHEKLFF. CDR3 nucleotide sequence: TGTGCCAGTAGTATAAGGTGGGGCCACGAAAAACTGTTTTTT. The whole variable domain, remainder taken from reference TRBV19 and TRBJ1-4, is DGGITQSPKYLFRKEGQNVTLSCEQNLNHDAMYWYRQDPGQGLRLIYYSQIVNDFQKGDIAEGYSVSREKKESFPLTVTSAQKNPTAFYLCASSIRWGHEKLFFGSGTQLSVL.

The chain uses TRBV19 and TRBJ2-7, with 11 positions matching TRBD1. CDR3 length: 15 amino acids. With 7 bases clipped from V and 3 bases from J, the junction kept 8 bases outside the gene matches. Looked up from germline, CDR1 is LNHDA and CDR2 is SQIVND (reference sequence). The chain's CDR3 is CASTSGQGVFYEQYF. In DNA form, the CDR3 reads TGTGCCAGTACCTCGGGACAGGGGGTTTTCTACGAGCAGTACTTC.

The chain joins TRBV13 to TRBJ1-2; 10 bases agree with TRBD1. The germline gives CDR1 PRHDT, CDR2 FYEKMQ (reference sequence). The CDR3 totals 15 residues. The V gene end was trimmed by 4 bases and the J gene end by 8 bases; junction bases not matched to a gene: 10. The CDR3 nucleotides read TGTGCCAGCAGCTCCGGGACAGGGGAAGTTCGCGGCTACACCTTC. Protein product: CASSSGTGEVRGYTF.

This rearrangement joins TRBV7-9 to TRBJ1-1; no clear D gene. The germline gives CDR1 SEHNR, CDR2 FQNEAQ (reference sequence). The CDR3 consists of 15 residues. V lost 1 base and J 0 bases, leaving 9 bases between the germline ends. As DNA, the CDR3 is TGTGCCAGCAGCTTAGTTGCAGGATTGAACACTGAAGCTTTCTTT. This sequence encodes CASSLVAGLNTEAFF.

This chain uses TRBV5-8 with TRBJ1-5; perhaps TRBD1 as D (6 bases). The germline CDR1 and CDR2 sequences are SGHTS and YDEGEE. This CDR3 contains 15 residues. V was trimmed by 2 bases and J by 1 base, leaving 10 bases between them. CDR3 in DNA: TGTGCCAGCAGCTTAACAGGGAGAAGCAATCAGCCCCAGCATTTT. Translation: CASSLTGRSNQPQHF.